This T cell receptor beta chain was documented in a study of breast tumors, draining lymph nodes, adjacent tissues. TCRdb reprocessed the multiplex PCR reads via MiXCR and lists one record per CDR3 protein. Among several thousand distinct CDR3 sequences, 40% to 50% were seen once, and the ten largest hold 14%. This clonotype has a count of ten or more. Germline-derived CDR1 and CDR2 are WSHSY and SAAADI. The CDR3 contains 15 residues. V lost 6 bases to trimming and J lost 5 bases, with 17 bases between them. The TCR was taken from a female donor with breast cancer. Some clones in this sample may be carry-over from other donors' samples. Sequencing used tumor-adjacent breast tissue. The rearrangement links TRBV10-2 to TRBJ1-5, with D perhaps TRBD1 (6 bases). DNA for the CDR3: TGCGCCAGCAGAACCCCGAACAGGGAGGATCAGCCCCAGCATTTT. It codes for CASRTPNREDQPQHF.